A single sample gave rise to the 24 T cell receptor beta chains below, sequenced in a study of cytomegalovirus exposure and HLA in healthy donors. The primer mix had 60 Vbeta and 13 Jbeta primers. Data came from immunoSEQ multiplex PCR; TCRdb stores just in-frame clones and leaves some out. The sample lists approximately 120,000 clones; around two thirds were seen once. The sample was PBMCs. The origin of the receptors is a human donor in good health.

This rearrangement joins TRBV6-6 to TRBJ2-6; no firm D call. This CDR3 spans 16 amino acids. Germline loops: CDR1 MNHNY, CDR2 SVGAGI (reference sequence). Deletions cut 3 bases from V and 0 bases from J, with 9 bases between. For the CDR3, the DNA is TGTGCCAGCAGTTATGCCCCACTCTCTGGGGCCAACGTCCTGACTTTC. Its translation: CASSYAPLSGANVLTF.

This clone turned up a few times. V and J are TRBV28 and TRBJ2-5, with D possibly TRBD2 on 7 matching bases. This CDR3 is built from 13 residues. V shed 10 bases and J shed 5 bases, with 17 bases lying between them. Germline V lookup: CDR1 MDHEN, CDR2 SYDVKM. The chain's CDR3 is CATIRGGDETQYF. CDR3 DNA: TGTGCCACCATAAGGGGGGGTGACGAGACCCAGTACTTC.

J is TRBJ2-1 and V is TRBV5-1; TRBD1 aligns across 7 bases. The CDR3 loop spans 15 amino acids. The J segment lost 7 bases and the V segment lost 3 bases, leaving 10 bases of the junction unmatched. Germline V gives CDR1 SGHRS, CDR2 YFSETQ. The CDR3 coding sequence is TGCGCCAGCAGCTCCAGGGGGTCCGGCAGTAATGAGCAGTTCTTC. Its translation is CASSSRGSGSNEQFF.

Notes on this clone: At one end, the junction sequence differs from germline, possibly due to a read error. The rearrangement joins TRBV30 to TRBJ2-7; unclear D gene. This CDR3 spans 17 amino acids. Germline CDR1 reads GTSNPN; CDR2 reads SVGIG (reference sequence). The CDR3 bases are TGTGCCCGGAGTGTCGGCGGCCTCCCGAGCTTCTCCTACGAGCAGTACTTC. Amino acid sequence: CARSVGGLPSFSYEQYF. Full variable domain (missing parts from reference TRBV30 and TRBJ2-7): SQTIHQWPATLVQPVGSPLSLECTVEGTSNPNLYWYRQAAGRGLQLLFYSVGIGQISSEVPQNLSASRPQDRQFILSSKKLLLSDSGFYLCARSVGGLPSFSYEQYFGPGTRLTVT.

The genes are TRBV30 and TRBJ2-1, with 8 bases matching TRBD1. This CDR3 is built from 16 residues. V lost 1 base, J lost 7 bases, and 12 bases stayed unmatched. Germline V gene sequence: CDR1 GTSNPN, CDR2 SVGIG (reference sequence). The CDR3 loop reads CAWSAHSGGAGNEQFF. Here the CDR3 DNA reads TGTGCCTGGAGTGCACACTCAGGGGGCGCAGGGAATGAGCAGTTCTTC.

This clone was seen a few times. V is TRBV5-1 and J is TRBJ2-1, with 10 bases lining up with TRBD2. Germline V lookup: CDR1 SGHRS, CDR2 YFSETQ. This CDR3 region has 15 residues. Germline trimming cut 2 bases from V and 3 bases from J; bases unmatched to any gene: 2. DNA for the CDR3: TGCGCCAGCAGCTTCGGGACTAGCGACTACAATGAGCAGTTCTTC. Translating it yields CASSFGTSDYNEQFF.

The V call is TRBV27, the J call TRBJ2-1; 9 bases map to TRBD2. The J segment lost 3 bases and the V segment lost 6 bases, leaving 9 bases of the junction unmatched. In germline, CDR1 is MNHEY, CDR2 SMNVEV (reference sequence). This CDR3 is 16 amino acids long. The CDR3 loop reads CASSPPRLAVYNEQFF. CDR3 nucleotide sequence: TGTGCCAGCAGCCCTCCTAGACTAGCGGTCTACAATGAGCAGTTCTTC.

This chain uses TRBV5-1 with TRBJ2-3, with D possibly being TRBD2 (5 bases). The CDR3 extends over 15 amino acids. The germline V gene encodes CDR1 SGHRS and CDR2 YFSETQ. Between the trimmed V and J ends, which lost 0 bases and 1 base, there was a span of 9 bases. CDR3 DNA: TGCGCCAGCAGCTTGGTACTAGTCGGCACAGATACGCAGTATTTT. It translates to CASSLVLVGTDTQYF.

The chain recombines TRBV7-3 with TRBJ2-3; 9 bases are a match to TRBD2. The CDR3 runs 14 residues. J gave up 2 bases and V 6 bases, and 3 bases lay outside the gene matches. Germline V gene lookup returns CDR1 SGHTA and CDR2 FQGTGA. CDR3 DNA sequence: TGTGCCAGCAGGCGGGGGGGCGTCACAGATACGCAGTATTTT. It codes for CASRRGGVTDTQYF. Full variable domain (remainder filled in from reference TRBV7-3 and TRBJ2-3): GAGVSQTPSNKVTEKGKYVELRCDPISGHTALYWYRQSLGQGPEFLIYFQGTGAADDSGLPNDRFFAVRPEGSVSTLKIQRTERGDSAVYLCASRRGGVTDTQYFGPGTRLTVL.

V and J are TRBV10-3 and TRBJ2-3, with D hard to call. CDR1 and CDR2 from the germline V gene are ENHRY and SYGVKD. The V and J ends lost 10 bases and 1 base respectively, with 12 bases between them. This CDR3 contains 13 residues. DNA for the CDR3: TGTGCCACTGGTACTACCGGCACAGATACGCAGTATTTT. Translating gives CATGTTGTDTQYF.

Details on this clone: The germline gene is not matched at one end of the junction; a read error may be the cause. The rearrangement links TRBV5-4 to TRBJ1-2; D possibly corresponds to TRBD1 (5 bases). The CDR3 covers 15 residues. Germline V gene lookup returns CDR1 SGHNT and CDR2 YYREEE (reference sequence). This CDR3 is CASSLVGGSGYGYPF. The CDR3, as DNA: TGTGCCAGCAGCTTGGTCGGGGGATCTGGCTATGGCTACCCCTTC.

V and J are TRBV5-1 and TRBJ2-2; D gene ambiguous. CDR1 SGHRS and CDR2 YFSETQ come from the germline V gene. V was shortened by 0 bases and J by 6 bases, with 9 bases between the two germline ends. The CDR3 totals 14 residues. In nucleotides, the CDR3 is TGCGCCAGCAGCTTGGTCGAGTGGTCCGGGGAGCTGTTTTTT. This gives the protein CASSLVEWSGELFF.

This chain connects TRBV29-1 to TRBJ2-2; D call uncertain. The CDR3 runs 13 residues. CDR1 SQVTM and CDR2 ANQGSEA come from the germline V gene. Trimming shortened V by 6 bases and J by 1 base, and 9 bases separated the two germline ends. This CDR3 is CSVRPGNTGELFF. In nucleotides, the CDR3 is TGCAGCGTGAGGCCCGGGAACACCGGGGAGCTGTTTTTT.

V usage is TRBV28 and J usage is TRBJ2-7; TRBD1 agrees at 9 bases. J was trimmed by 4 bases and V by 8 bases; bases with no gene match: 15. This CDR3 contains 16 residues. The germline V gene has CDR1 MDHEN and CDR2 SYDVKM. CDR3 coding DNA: TGTGCCAGCCGTACCCGGGACAGGGACTCCACTTACGAGCAGTACTTC. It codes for CASRTRDRDSTYEQYF.

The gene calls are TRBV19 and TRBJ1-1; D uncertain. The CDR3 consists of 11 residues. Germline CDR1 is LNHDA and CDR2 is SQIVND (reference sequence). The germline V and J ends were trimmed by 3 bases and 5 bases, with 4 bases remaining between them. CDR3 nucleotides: TGTGCCAGTAGTATCGTTACTGAAGCTTTCTTT. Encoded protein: CASSIVTEAFF.

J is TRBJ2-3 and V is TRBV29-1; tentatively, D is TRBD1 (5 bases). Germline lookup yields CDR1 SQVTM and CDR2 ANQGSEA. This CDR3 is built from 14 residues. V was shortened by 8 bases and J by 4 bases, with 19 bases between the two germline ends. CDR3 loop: CSFRQGSAADTQYF. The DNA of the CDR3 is TGCAGCTTTCGCCAGGGATCCGCCGCAGATACGCAGTATTTT.

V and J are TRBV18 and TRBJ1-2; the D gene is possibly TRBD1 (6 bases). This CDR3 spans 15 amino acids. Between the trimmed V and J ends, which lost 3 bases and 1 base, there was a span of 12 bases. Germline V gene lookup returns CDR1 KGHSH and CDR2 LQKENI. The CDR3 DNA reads TGTGCCAGCTCACCGACAGGACTAGATAACTATGGCTACACCTTC. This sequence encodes CASSPTGLDNYGYTF.

CDR3 DNA sequence: TGCGCCAGCAGCTTGGCGGTAGGGAGAACTTACTACAATGAGCAGTTCTTC. Its translation: CASSLAVGRTYYNEQFF. The gene calls are TRBV5-1 and TRBJ2-1; D is perhaps TRBD2 (5 bases). CDR3 length: 17 residues. Looked up from germline, CDR1 is SGHRS and CDR2 is YFSETQ. Trimming took 0 bases from V and 3 from J, leaving 16 bases between them. Filled out from reference TRBV5-1 and TRBJ2-1, the complete variable domain reads KAGVTQTPRYLIKTRGQQVTLSCSPISGHRSVSWYQQTPGQGLQFLFEYFSETQRNKGNFPGRFSGRQFSNSRSEMNVSTLELGDSALYLCASSLAVGRTYYNEQFFGPGTRLTVL.

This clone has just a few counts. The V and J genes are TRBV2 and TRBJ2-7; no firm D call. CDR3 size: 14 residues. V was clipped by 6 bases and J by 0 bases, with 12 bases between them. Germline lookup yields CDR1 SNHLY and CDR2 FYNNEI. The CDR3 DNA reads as TGTGCCAGCAGCTTTCAGACATCCTCCTACGAGCAGTACTTC. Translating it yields CASSFQTSSYEQYF.

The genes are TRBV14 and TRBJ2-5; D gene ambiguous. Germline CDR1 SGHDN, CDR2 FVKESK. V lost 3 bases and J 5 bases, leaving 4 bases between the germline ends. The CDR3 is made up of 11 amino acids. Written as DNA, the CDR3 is TGTGCCAGCAGCCAGGAGGAGACCCAGTACTTC. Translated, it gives CASSQEETQYF.

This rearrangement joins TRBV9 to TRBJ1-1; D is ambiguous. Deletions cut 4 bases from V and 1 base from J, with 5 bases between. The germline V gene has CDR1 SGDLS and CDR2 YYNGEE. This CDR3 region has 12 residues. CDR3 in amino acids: CASSPQNTEAFF. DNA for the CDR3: TGTGCCAGCAGCCCCCAGAACACTGAAGCTTTCTTT.

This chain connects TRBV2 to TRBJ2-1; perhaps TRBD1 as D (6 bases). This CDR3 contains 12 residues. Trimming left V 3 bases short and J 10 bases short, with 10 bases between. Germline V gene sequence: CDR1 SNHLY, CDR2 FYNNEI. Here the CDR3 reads CASSDDGTEQFF. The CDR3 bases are TGTGCCAGCAGTGACGATGGGACAGAGCAGTTCTTC. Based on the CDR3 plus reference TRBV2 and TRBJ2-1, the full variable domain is EPEVTQTPSHQVTQMGQEVILRCVPISNHLYFYWYRQILGQKVEFLVSFYNNEISEKSEIFDDQFSVERPDGSNFTLKIRSTKLEDSAMYFCASSDDGTEQFFGPGTRLTVL.

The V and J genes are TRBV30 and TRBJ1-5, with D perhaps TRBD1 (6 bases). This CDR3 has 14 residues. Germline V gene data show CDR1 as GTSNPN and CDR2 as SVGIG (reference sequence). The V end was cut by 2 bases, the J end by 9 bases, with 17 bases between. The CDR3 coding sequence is TGTGCCTGGAGTCCCCCCGGTTTAGGGGGGCCCCAGCATTTT. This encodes CAWSPPGLGGPQHF.

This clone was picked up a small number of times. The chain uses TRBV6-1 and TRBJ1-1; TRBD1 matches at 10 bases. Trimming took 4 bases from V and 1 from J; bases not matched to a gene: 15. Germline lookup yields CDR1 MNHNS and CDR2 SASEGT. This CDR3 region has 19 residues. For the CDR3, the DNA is TGTGCCAGCAGTGGGGGGGACAGGGGTCCCCTGCTAGCGAACACTGAAGCTTTCTTT. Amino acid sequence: CASSGGDRGPLLANTEAFF.